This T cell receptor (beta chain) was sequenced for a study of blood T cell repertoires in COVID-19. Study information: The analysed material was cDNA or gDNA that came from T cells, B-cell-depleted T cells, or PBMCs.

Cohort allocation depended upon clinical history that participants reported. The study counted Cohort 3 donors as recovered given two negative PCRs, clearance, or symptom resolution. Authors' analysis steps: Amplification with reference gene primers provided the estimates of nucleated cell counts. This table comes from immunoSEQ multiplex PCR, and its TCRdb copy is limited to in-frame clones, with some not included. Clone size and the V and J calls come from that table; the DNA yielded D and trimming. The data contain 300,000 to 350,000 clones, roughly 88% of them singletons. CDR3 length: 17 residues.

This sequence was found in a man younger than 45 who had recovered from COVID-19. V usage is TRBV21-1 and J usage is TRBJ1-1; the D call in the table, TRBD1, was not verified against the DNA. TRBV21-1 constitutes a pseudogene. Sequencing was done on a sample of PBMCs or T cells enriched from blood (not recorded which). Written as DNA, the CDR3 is TGTGCCAGCAGCCCCCTCGGGACAGGGGGTATGAACACTGAAGCTTTCTTT. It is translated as CASSPLGTGGMNTEAFF.